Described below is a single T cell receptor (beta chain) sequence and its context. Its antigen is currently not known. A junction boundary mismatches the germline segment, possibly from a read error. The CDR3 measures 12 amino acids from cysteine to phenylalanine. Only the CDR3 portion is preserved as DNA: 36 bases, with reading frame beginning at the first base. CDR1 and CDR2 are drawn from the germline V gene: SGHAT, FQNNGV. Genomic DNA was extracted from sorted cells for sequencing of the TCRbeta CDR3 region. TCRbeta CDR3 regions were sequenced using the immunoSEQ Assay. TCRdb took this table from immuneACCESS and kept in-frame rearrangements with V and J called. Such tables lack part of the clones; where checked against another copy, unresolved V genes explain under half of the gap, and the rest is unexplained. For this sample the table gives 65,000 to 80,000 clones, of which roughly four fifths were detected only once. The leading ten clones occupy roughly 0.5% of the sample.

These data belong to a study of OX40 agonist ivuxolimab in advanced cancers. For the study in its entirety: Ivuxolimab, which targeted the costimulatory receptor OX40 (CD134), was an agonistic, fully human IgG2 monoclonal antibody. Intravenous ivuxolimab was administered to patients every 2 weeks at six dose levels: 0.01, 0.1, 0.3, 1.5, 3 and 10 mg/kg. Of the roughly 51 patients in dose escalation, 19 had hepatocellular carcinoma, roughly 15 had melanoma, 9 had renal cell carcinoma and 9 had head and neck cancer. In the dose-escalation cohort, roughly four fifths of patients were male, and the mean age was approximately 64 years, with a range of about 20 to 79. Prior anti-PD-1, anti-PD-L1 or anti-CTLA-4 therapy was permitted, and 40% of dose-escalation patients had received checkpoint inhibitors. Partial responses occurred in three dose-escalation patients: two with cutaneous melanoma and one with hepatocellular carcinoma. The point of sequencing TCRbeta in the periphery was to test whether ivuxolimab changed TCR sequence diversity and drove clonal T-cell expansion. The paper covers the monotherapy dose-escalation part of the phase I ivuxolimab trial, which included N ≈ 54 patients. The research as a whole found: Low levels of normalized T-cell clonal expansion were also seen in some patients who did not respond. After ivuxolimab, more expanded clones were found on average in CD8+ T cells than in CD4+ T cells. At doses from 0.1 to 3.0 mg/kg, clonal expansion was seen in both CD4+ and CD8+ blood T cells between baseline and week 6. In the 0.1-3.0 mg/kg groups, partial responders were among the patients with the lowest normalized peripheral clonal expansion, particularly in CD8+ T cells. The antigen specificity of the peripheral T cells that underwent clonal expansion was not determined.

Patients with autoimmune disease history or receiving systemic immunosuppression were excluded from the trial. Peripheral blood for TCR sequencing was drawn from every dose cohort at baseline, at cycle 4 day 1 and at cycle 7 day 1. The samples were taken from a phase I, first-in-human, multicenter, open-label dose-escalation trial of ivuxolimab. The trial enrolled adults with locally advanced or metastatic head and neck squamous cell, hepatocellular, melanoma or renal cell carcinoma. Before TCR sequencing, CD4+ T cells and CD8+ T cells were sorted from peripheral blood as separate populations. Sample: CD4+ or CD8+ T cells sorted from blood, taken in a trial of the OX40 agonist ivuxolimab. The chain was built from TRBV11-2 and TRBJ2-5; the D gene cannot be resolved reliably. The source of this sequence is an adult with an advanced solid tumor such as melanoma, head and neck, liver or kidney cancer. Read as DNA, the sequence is TGTGCCAGCAGCCCGCATCAAGAGGCCCAGTACTTC. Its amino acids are CASSPHQEAQYF.